One sample yielded the 21 T cell receptor beta chains listed below, sequenced in a study of T cell changes during pregnancy in multiple sclerosis. Sequenced by immunoSEQ multiplex PCR; TCRdb stores in-frame clones only, minus some. The sample gives over 30,000 clones, about 89% of which show up once; roughly 2.8% is in the top ten. Sequenced here: CD4+ T cells from peripheral blood mononuclear cells, sampled in the third trimester of pregnancy. The receptors shown here come from a female donor in good health, enrolled as a control in a pregnancy study.

This chain connects TRBV4-2 to TRBJ1-2, with D possibly being TRBD1 (5 bases). CDR1 is LGHNA, CDR2 YNFKEQ, per germline. V shed 0 bases and J shed 2 bases, with 10 bases lying between them. CDR3 length equals 15 residues. The CDR3: CASSQDAGINYGYTF. CDR3 sequence (DNA): TGTGCCAGCAGCCAAGATGCAGGGATCAACTATGGCTACACCTTC.

The V call is TRBV28, the J call TRBJ2-2; perhaps TRBD2 as D (6 bases). The ends were cut back, 2 bases at V and 1 base at J, with 11 bases in the middle. There are 16 residues in the CDR3. The germline V gene encodes CDR1 MDHEN and CDR2 SYDVKM. The chain's CDR3 is CASSLHPGENTGELFF. The CDR3 DNA reads TGTGCCAGCAGTTTACATCCGGGAGAGAACACCGGGGAGCTGTTTTTT.

The V gene is TRBV2, the J gene TRBJ2-7, with D possibly matching TRBD1 (5 bases). The CDR3 spans 13 residues. CDR1 is SNHLY, CDR2 FYNNEI, per germline. Between the trimmed V and J ends, which lost 3 bases and 6 bases, there was a span of 12 bases. CDR3 residues: CASSDGHPPEQYF. In DNA form, the CDR3 reads TGTGCCAGCAGTGATGGACACCCGCCCGAGCAGTACTTC.

This chain uses TRBV10-2 with TRBJ2-5; 7 bases are a match to TRBD2. The CDR3 spans 14 residues. V was pared by 6 bases and J by 1 base, with 5 bases of the junction left unmatched. CDR1 WSHSY and CDR2 SAAADI come from the germline V gene. The CDR3 here is CASRRAGTQETQYF. DNA for the CDR3: TGCGCCAGCAGGAGAGCGGGGACCCAAGAGACCCAGTACTTC.

The genes are TRBV7-9 and TRBJ2-7; TRBD2 agrees at 8 bases. The CDR3 runs to 15 residues. Trimming took 2 bases from V and 4 from J; bases not matched to a gene: 7. Germline values: CDR1 SEHNR, CDR2 FQNEAQ (reference sequence). CDR3 DNA: TGTGCCAGCAGCTTATCCCAGCGGGAGCAGTACGAGCAGTACTTC. The encoded protein is CASSLSQREQYEQYF. Looking up the rest from reference TRBV7-9 and TRBJ2-7 gives the full variable domain: DTGVSQNPRHKITKRGQNVTFRCDPISEHNRLYWYRQTLGQGPEFLTYFQNEAQLEKSRLLSDRFSAERPKGSFSTLEIQRTEQGDSAMYLCASSLSQREQYEQYFGPGTRLTVT.

This chain links TRBV29-1 with TRBJ2-7; weak D call: TRBD2 (6 bases). In germline, CDR1 is SQVTM, CDR2 ANQGSEA. The CDR3 runs to 13 residues. V was shortened by 3 bases and J by 7 bases, with 16 bases between the two germline ends. The CDR3, as DNA: TGCAGCGTTGAGGGGTCAGGGACTCTAGAGCAGTACTTC. Amino acids: CSVEGSGTLEQYF.

The chain joins TRBV19 to TRBJ2-2; D gene ambiguous. Germline CDR1 reads LNHDA; CDR2 reads SQIVND (reference sequence). The CDR3 contains 12 residues. V lost 5 bases and J 8 bases, leaving 9 bases between the germline ends. This chain's CDR3 is CASSLEQGELFF. The CDR3 DNA reads TGTGCCAGTAGTTTGGAGCAGGGGGAGCTGTTTTTT.

In its sample, this clone was seen once. The CDR3 here is CASSRTSGPMGTYEQYF. CDR3 nucleotide sequence: TGTGCCAGCAGTCGGACTAGCGGCCCAATGGGAACCTACGAGCAGTACTTC. The chain is built from TRBV27 and TRBJ2-7; 10 positions match TRBD2. Trimming at V came to 5 bases and at J to 2 bases, leaving 12 bases not matched to a gene. CDR1 and CDR2 from the germline V gene are MNHEY and SMNVEV (reference sequence). CDR3 size: 17 residues.

The chain joins TRBV15 to TRBJ2-3; no clear D gene. Germline CDR1 and CDR2: LNHNV and YYDKDF (reference sequence). Trimming stripped 0 bases from V and 2 bases from J, with 3 bases between. This CDR3 comprises 13 residues. CDR3 DNA: TGTGCCACCAGCAGAGACAACACAGATACGCAGTATTTT. It translates to CATSRDNTDTQYF.

The rearrangement uses TRBV5-1 and TRBJ2-7; D gene ambiguous. In germline, CDR1 is SGHRS, CDR2 YFSETQ. Trimming took 0 bases from V and 2 from J, leaving 12 bases between them. This CDR3 has 15 residues. The CDR3 reads CASSLVATEPYEQYF. DNA for the CDR3: TGCGCCAGCAGCTTGGTGGCGACGGAGCCCTACGAGCAGTACTTC. Drawing the rest from reference TRBV5-1 and TRBJ2-7, the complete variable domain is KAGVTQTPRYLIKTRGQQVTLSCSPISGHRSVSWYQQTPGQGLQFLFEYFSETQRNKGNFPGRFSGRQFSNSRSEMNVSTLELGDSALYLCASSLVATEPYEQYFGPGTRLTVT.

This clone was picked up one time. The V call is TRBV7-2, the J call TRBJ2-1; 10 nucleotides line up with TRBD2. Losses at the gene ends were 0 bases for V and 5 bases for J; bases not matched to a gene: 1. The CDR3 covers 15 residues. Per the germline V gene, CDR1 is SGHTA and CDR2 is FQGNSA. This CDR3 reads CASSLAGTSDNEQFF. The CDR3 DNA is TGTGCCAGCAGCTTAGCCGGGACTAGCGACAATGAGCAGTTCTTC. Combining the CDR3 with reference TRBV7-2 and TRBJ2-1 gives the whole variable domain GAGVSQSPSNKVTEKGKDVELRCDPISGHTALYWYRQSLGQGLEFLIYFQGNSAPDKSGLPSDRFSAERTGGSVSTLTIQRTQQEDSAVYLCASSLAGTSDNEQFFGPGTRLTVL.

The gene calls are TRBV6-6 and TRBJ2-7, with TRBD1 matching 8 bases. The germline gives CDR1 MNHNY, CDR2 SVGAGI (reference sequence). The trim removed 5 bases at V and 3 bases at J, leaving 0 bases unmatched. This CDR3 is 12 amino acids long. The CDR3 region is CASSTGGYEQYF. CDR3 in DNA: TGTGCCAGCAGTACAGGGGGCTACGAGCAGTACTTC.

The chain couples TRBV28 to TRBJ1-4; 8 bases match TRBD1. V lost 4 bases, J lost 8 bases, and 6 bases stayed unmatched. The CDR3 is 14 amino acids. The germline CDR1 and CDR2 sequences are MDHEN and SYDVKM. The CDR3 protein is CASSSGTGGEKLFF. As DNA, the CDR3 is TGTGCCAGCAGTTCCGGGACAGGTGGGGAAAAACTGTTTTTT.

This clone has only one observation. V and J are TRBV11-3 and TRBJ2-2; 11 nucleotides align to TRBD2. The germline V gene encodes CDR1 SGHNT and CDR2 YENEEA. This CDR3 spans 15 amino acids. V trimming: 5 bases; J trimming: 4 bases; junction bases outside the gene matches: 3. The CDR3 reads CASSPGTSGTGELFF. The CDR3 DNA reads as TGTGCCAGCAGCCCCGGGACTAGCGGCACCGGGGAGCTGTTTTTT.

This clone showed up just once. The V gene is TRBV7-2, the J gene TRBJ1-3, with TRBD1 as a possible D gene (5 bases). V was shortened by 2 bases and J by 16 bases, with 18 bases between the two germline ends. This CDR3 contains 13 residues. Germline V gene data show CDR1 as SGHTA and CDR2 as FQGNSA. The CDR3 nucleotides read TGTGCCAGCAGCTTATCAGGGCAGGCTCCGTTCTATTTT. Translation gives CASSLSGQAPFYF.

The chain uses TRBV6-5 and TRBJ2-6; a possible D gene is TRBD2 (5 bases). V was pared by 10 bases and J by 2 bases, with 6 bases between. The CDR3 covers 12 residues. Germline V CDR1 and CDR2: MNHEY, SVGAGI. The CDR3 loop is CATRAGANVLTF. CDR3 bases: TGTGCCACGAGGGCTGGGGCCAACGTCCTGACTTTC.

CDR3 loop: CASSVHPAPNTGELFF. In DNA, the CDR3 is TGTGCCAGCAGCGTACATCCAGCGCCGAACACCGGGGAGCTGTTTTTT. V gene TRBV9 combines with J gene TRBJ2-2; the D is unclear. This CDR3 contains 16 residues. Per the germline V gene, CDR1 is SGDLS and CDR2 is YYNGEE. V was shortened by 1 base and J by 0 bases, with 10 bases between the two germline ends.

This clone was picked up one time. The chain uses TRBV2 and TRBJ2-7; 10 bases fit TRBD1. The CDR3 is made up of 15 amino acids. Germline V gene data show CDR1 as SNHLY and CDR2 as FYNNEI. After removal of 7 bases from V and 4 bases from J, the junction contained 10 bases not matched to a gene. The CDR3 loop reads CASTRTGQGEYEQYF. CDR3 in DNA: TGTGCCAGCACTCGGACAGGACAGGGGGAATACGAGCAGTACTTC.

This clone has a handful of counts. The chain recombines TRBV2 with TRBJ1-6, with D perhaps matching TRBD1 (5 bases). Deletions cut 6 bases from V and 7 bases from J, with 13 bases between. Germline V gene sequence: CDR1 SNHLY, CDR2 FYNNEI. The CDR3 spans 14 residues. This CDR3 reads CASRTDGGNSPLHF. The CDR3 coding sequence is TGTGCCAGCAGGACGGACGGGGGGAATTCACCCCTCCACTTT.

The chain has TRBV18 and TRBJ2-1; TRBD2 matches at 13 bases. Trimming cost V 2 bases and J 7 bases; bases outside gene matches: 11. Looked up from germline, CDR1 is KGHSH and CDR2 is LQKENI. The length of the CDR3 is 18 residues. The CDR3 DNA reads TGTGCCAGCTCACCATGGTCTCTGGGACTAGCGGGGCCAAATGAGCAGTTCTTC. It codes for CASSPWSLGLAGPNEQFF.

V is TRBV7-9 and J is TRBJ2-1, with 11 bases that match TRBD2. This CDR3 comprises 13 residues. The V segment lost 5 bases and the J segment 12 bases; nucleotides outside the gene matches: 6. Per the germline V gene, CDR1 is SEHNR and CDR2 is FQNEAQ (reference sequence). The CDR3 sequence: CASSPRLAGMQFF. DNA of the CDR3: TGTGCCAGCAGCCCGAGACTAGCGGGAATGCAGTTCTTC.